Listed below are T cell receptor beta chains from one sample, sequenced in a study of blood T cell repertoires in COVID-19. Assay used: immunoSEQ multiplex PCR; TCRdb lists only in-frame clones, some missing. There are 200,000 to 250,000 clones in the sample; roughly nine tenths occur only once, and 3% to 3.5% lies in the top ten. Sequenced input: PBMCs or T cells enriched from blood (not recorded which). These receptors originate from a woman aged 45-65 years in a cohort exposed to, infected with or recovered from COVID-19 (not recorded which). The CDR3 runs from the conserved cysteine through the conserved F or W. Fields, in order: D gene, clone size, V gene, J gene, CDR3 DNA, CDR3 protein. A D gene is named only where the DNA matches it firmly. Size is omitted from some rows. Given values are once, few, many or a class for expanded clones.

>-|few|TRBV2|TRBJ1-1
TGTGCCAGCATGAGCTCCCTTTACGCTGAAGCTTTCTTT
CASMSSLYAEAFF
>-|-|TRBV5-1|TRBJ1-1
TGCGCCAGCAGCTTGGACGCGGTAATGAACCCTGAAGCTTTCTTT
CASSLDAVMNPEAFF
>-|-|TRBV7-8|TRBJ2-7
TGTGCCAGCAGCTTAGTGAGGGGGGGTAGCGCCAGCTCCTACGAGCAGTACTTC
CASSLVRGGSASSYEQYF
>-|once|TRBV14|TRBJ1-3
TGTGCCAGCAGCCCACAGTACTCTGGAAACACCATATATTTT
CASSPQYSGNTIYF
>TRBD1|many|TRBV7-3|TRBJ2-3
TGTGCCAGCAGCACAGGGACAGGGAGCACAGATACGCAGTATTTT
CASSTGTGSTDTQYF
>TRBD1|-|TRBV7-9|TRBJ1-1
TGTGCCAGCAGGCCCACAGGGGGCGGTTTTTTCCCTGAAGCTTTCTTT
CASRPTGGGFFPEAFF
>-|-|TRBV28|TRBJ1-2
TGTGCCAGCAGTTCGGTCCGGGGGGCGCTTGGCTATGGCTACACCTTC
CASSSVRGALGYGYTF
>-|-|TRBV30|TRBJ2-2
TGTGCCTCCTACACCGGGGAGCTGTTTTTT
CASYTGELFF
>TRBD2|-|TRBV5-4|TRBJ2-5
TGTGCCAGCAGCTTGAGCGGGGGCGGCCAAGAGACCCAGTACTTC
CASSLSGGGQETQYF
>-|-|TRBV7-8|TRBJ2-3
TGTGCCAGCAGCTTGGGGGGAAGTATAGATACGCAGTATTTT
CASSLGGSIDTQYF
>-|once|TRBV11-2|TRBJ1-3
TGTGCCAGCAGCCAGGGATTTGGTGGAAACACCATATATTTT
CASSQGFGGNTIYF
>TRBD1|-|TRBV2|TRBJ1-2
TGTGCCAGCAGTGTATCGGGACAGGCCCGTAACTATGGCTACACCTTC
CASSVSGQARNYGYTF
>-|-|TRBV6-2/TRBV6-3|TRBJ2-1
TGTGCCAGCAGTAGACAGGCAGGAACTAGCTCCTACAATGAGCAGTTCTTC
CASSRQAGTSSYNEQFF
>-|few|TRBV5-1|TRBJ1-6
TGCGCCAGCAGCTTGCTGCCGGACGGAGGTAATTCACCCCTCCACTTT
CASSLLPDGGNSPLHF
>-|-|TRBV9|TRBJ2-1
TGTGCCAGCAGCGCCCCTAGTATGAGTGAGCAGTTCTTC
CASSAPSMSEQFF
>-|-|TRBV7-8|TRBJ2-2
TGTGCCAGCAGCTTAGCACGCGAGACAGTCTCCACCGGGGAGCTGTTTTTT
CASSLARETVSTGELFF
>TRBD1|once|TRBV7-2|TRBJ1-1
TGTGCCAGCAGCTTCCAGGGGGCGTCGGACACTGAAGCTTTCTTT
CASSFQGASDTEAFF
>TRBD2|-|TRBV4-2|TRBJ2-5
TGTGCCAGCAGCCCCCGACTAGCGGGGGGCCTGGAGACCCAGTACTTC
CASSPRLAGGLETQYF
>-|few|TRBV6-5|TRBJ2-2
TGTGCCAGCAGTTACGAGGCTTATGCCGGGGAGCTGTTTTTT
CASSYEAYAGELFF
>TRBD1|once|TRBV4-3|TRBJ1-2
TGCGCCAGCAGCCACGGACAGGGGAACTATGGCTACACCTTC
CASSHGQGNYGYTF
>-|-|TRBV9|TRBJ1-3
TGTGCCAGCAGCGCCCAGACAACGAGCTCTGGAAACACCATATATTTT
CASSAQTTSSGNTIYF
>-|-|TRBV28|TRBJ1-5
TGTGCCAGCAGTATCGGGACAAGGAATCAGCCCCAGCATTTT
CASSIGTRNQPQHF
>-|-|TRBV4-3|TRBJ1-1
TGCGCCAGCAGCCAGGCCAGGGCGTGGGGCACTGAAGCTTTCTTT
CASSQARAWGTEAFF
>TRBD1|-|TRBV5-1|TRBJ2-5
TGCGCCAGCAGCCGCGGGACAGGGGAAGAGACCCAGTACTTC
CASSRGTGEETQYF
>TRBD1|-|TRBV3-1/TRBV3-2|TRBJ1-1
TGTGCCAGCAGCCGAACCACGGGACAGTGTCGGAACACTGAAGCTTTCTTT
CASSRTTGQCRNTEAFF
>-|-|TRBV21-1|TRBJ2-5
TGTGCCAGCAGCGAAAAGGTGAGCGGAGGAGAGACCCAGTACTTC
CASSEKVSGGETQYF